These 24 T cell receptor beta chains came from one sample sequenced in a study of blood T cell repertoires in COVID-19. TCRdb's copy holds only in-frame clones and misses some; the assay was immunoSEQ multiplex PCR. The table includes about 300,000 clones, roughly 85% detected once. Sequencing input: PBMCs or T cells enriched from blood (not recorded which). The receptor source for this set is a woman in her twenties or thirties who had been exposed to COVID-19.

V and J are TRBV6-1 and TRBJ1-2, with D perhaps matching TRBD1 (6 bases). Germline CDR1 reads MNHNS; CDR2 reads SASEGT. The CDR3 runs to 13 residues. V was trimmed by 3 bases and J by 7 bases, leaving 12 bases between them. The CDR3 DNA reads as TGTGCCAGCAGTGATCAGGGGACGGGTGGCTACACCTTC. This codes for CASSDQGTGGYTF.

The chain links TRBV5-5 to TRBJ2-3; D is uncertain. The CDR3 consists of 12 residues. V gave up 2 bases and J gave up 3 bases, with 4 bases separating them. Germline CDR1 and CDR2: SGHKS and YYEKEE (reference sequence). The CDR3 region has the DNA TGTGCCAGCAGCTTCGGGACAGATACGCAGTATTTT. Translation gives CASSFGTDTQYF.

The genes are TRBV10-3 and TRBJ1-6; the D gene is possibly TRBD1 (6 bases). CDR3 length: 15 residues. Trimming pared 8 bases from V and 6 bases from J, leaving 17 bases between. Germline CDR1 ENHRY, CDR2 SYGVKD. The chain's CDR3 is CAIRVTGNANSPLHF. The CDR3 bases are TGTGCCATCCGTGTTACAGGGAACGCTAATTCACCCCTCCACTTT.

The rearrangement uses TRBV7-8 and TRBJ1-5; TRBD1 might be the D (6 bases). In germline, CDR1 is SGHVS, CDR2 FQNEAQ. The CDR3 is 13 amino acids. Trimming left V 4 bases short and J 3 bases short, with 7 bases between. The CDR3 spells CASSWGLNQPQHF. The CDR3 DNA follows: TGTGCCAGCAGCTGGGGGCTCAATCAGCCCCAGCATTTT.

The gene calls are TRBV10-2 and TRBJ2-1, with TRBD2 matching 14 bases. Germline V lookup: CDR1 WSHSY, CDR2 SAAADI. Losses at the gene ends were 6 bases for V and 9 bases for J; bases not matched to a gene: 10. This CDR3 has 16 amino acids. In DNA, the CDR3 is TGCGCCAGCAGGACCCGGAGGACTAGCGGGAGGAGTGAGCAGTTCTTC. It encodes CASRTRRTSGRSEQFF.

The rearrangement joins TRBV7-3 to TRBJ2-7, with 8 bases lining up with TRBD1. There are 13 residues in the CDR3. V shed 5 bases and J 1 base; nucleotides not matched to a gene: 1. Germline lookup yields CDR1 SGHTA and CDR2 FQGTGA. CDR3 bases: TGTGCCAGCAGCGGACAGGGATCCTACGAGCAGTACTTC. Translating it yields CASSGQGSYEQYF.

This clone occurred a few times. The J gene is TRBJ2-7, the V gene TRBV11-3; possibly TRBD2 for D (5 bases). V was clipped by 4 bases and J by 5 bases, with 12 bases between them. This CDR3 region has 13 residues. Germline V gives CDR1 SGHNT, CDR2 YENEEA. CDR3 loop: CASSYGVGNEQYF. CDR3 nucleotide sequence: TGTGCCAGCAGCTACGGGGTCGGGAACGAGCAGTACTTC.

The rearrangement joins TRBV29-1 to TRBJ1-1, with TRBD1 matching over 8 bases. There are 13 residues in the CDR3. The germline V gene encodes CDR1 SQVTM and CDR2 ANQGSEA. V lost 6 bases and J lost 1; bases outside the gene matches: 4. CDR3 protein: CSVRGQGNTEAFF. CDR3 nucleotides: TGCAGCGTCAGGGGGCAGGGGAACACTGAAGCTTTCTTT.

The V gene is TRBV7-9, the J gene TRBJ1-2; possible D gene TRBD1, 6 bases. Trimming pared 1 base from V and 4 bases from J, leaving 13 bases between. Germline CDR1 and CDR2: SEHNR and FQNEAQ (reference sequence). There are 15 residues in the CDR3. In nucleotides, the CDR3 is TGTGCCAGCAGCTTAGATCCAGCCAGGGGCTATGGCTACACCTTC. Its translation: CASSLDPARGYGYTF. Drawing the rest from reference TRBV7-9 and TRBJ1-2, the complete variable domain is DTGVSQNPRHKITKRGQNVTFRCDPISEHNRLYWYRQTLGQGPEFLTYFQNEAQLEKSRLLSDRFSAERPKGSFSTLEIQRTEQGDSAMYLCASSLDPARGYGYTFGSGTRLTVV.

The chain couples TRBV6-5 to TRBJ2-7; the D gene is possibly TRBD1 (6 bases). This CDR3 comprises 15 residues. The V gene's germline CDR1 is MNHEY and CDR2 SVGAGI. Trimming took 5 bases from V and 5 from J, leaving 19 bases between them. CDR3 nucleotide sequence: TGTGCCAGCAGTCCAGCAGGGGCCTTTAATAACGAGCAGTACTTC. This sequence encodes CASSPAGAFNNEQYF.

This clone was picked up one time. The genes are TRBV5-8 and TRBJ1-6; a weak D match, TRBD1 (5 bases). Per the germline V gene, CDR1 is SGHTS and CDR2 is YDEGEE. CDR3 length: 16 amino acids. The ends were cut back, 6 bases at V and 2 bases at J, with 15 bases in the middle. The CDR3 region has the DNA TGTGCCAGCACTATGCTGCAGGGTCCCTATAATTCACCCCTCCACTTT. Its translation is CASTMLQGPYNSPLHF.

This clone was observed a few times. This rearrangement joins TRBV27 to TRBJ2-7; D is perhaps TRBD1 (5 bases). Per the germline V gene, CDR1 is MNHEY and CDR2 is SMNVEV (reference sequence). The germline V and J ends were trimmed by 4 bases and 4 bases, with 17 bases remaining between them. The CDR3 is 15 amino acids. The CDR3 here is CASSYGTEPGYEQYF. CDR3 DNA: TGTGCCAGCAGTTATGGAACAGAACCAGGGTACGAGCAGTACTTC.

V gene TRBV5-4 combines with J gene TRBJ1-3, with TRBD1 matching over 8 bases. From germline, CDR1 is SGHNT and CDR2 YYREEE (reference sequence). The CDR3 length is 14 residues. The trim removed 5 bases at V and 0 bases at J, leaving 1 base unmatched. The CDR3 region has the DNA TGTGCCAGCAGTGGACAGGGCTCTGGAAACACCATATATTTT. This encodes CASSGQGSGNTIYF.

This clone was detected once. Other DNA sequences within the sample encode an identical CDR3. V gene TRBV19 combines with J gene TRBJ2-5; 10 bases are a match to TRBD1. V shed 3 bases and J 4 bases; nucleotides not matched to a gene: 2. The CDR3 length is 14 residues. Looked up from germline, CDR1 is LNHDA and CDR2 is SQIVND (reference sequence). This chain's CDR3 is CASSMGTGVETQYF. In DNA, the CDR3 is TGTGCCAGTAGTATGGGGACAGGGGTAGAGACCCAGTACTTC.

This clone was observed a single time. The gene calls are TRBV19 and TRBJ2-7; the D is unclear. V shed 6 bases and J shed 2 bases, with 11 bases lying between them. CDR1 is LNHDA, CDR2 SQIVND, per germline (reference sequence). CDR3 length: 13 residues. The CDR3 loop reads CASRGPRTYEQYF. The CDR3 DNA sequence: TGTGCCAGTAGGGGCCCCCGGACCTACGAGCAGTACTTC.

The chain has TRBV12-1 and TRBJ2-5; the D segment call TRBD2 is taken from the table without a DNA check. TRBV12-1 is described as a pseudogene. The CDR3 is 17 residues long. CDR3: CASSFGPAGGLLETQYF. The CDR3 DNA sequence: TGTGCCAGCAGCTTTGGGCCAGCGGGGGGGCTTTTAGAGACCCAGTACTTC.

This clone has more than one count but fewer than ten. The genes are TRBV4-2 and TRBJ1-1; D gene uncertain. The germline gives CDR1 LGHNA, CDR2 YNFKEQ. V was clipped by 0 bases and J by 6 bases, with 14 bases between them. The CDR3 runs to 15 residues. The CDR3 region has the DNA TGTGCCAGCAGCCAAGATCAAGGGAGAAAAGCTGAAGCTTTCTTT. The encoded protein is CASSQDQGRKAEAFF.

This clone was counted between two and nine times. The chain combines TRBV6-5 with TRBJ1-2; D unresolved. With 0 bases removed from V and 4 bases from J, the gap between germline ends came to 12 bases. Per germline, CDR1 MNHEY and CDR2 SVGAGI. The CDR3 totals 15 residues. The CDR3: CASSYSIMGPYGYTF. CDR3 in DNA: TGTGCCAGCAGTTACTCGATAATGGGCCCCTATGGCTACACCTTC.

This clone has just a few counts. Additional DNA sequences in this sample encode the identical CDR3. The CDR3 reads CASSGSFTDTQYF. CDR3 sequence (DNA): TGTGCCAGCAGCGGGAGCTTCACAGATACGCAGTATTTT. The V call is TRBV2, the J call TRBJ2-3, with D possibly TRBD2 on 6 matching bases. Germline lookup yields CDR1 SNHLY and CDR2 FYNNEI. V was clipped by 6 bases and J by 2 bases, with 9 bases between them. This CDR3 comprises 13 residues.

This CDR3 reads CASSEPGRGNSPLHF. CDR3 in DNA: TGTGCCAGCAGTGAACCAGGAAGGGGAAATTCACCCCTCCACTTT. The chain is built from TRBV6-1 and TRBJ1-6; D possibly corresponds to TRBD1 (5 bases). The CDR3 has 15 residues. Between the trimmed V and J ends, which lost 2 bases and 7 bases, there was a span of 12 bases. CDR1 and CDR2 from the germline V gene are MNHNS and SASEGT.

This chain uses TRBV4-1 with TRBJ1-5; 8 bases match TRBD1. Germline CDR1 reads MGHRA; CDR2 reads YSYEKL. V lost 3 bases, J lost 0 bases, and 7 bases stayed unmatched. The CDR3 consists of 17 residues. Here the CDR3 reads CASSHIGQGHSNQPQHF. The CDR3 DNA reads TGCGCCAGCAGCCACATAGGACAGGGCCATAGCAATCAGCCCCAGCATTTT.

This clone was counted a single time. This chain connects TRBV7-9 to TRBJ2-1, with 8 positions matching TRBD1. From germline, CDR1 is SEHNR and CDR2 FQNEAQ (reference sequence). The CDR3 totals 19 residues. With 5 bases clipped from V and 8 bases from J, the junction kept 23 bases outside the gene matches. The CDR3 nucleotides are TGTGCCAGCAGCACGTCAAGCGTTGATGTCAGGACAGGGATGCATGAGCAGTTCTTC. Translation: CASSTSSVDVRTGMHEQFF.

The CDR3, as DNA: TGTGCCAGCTCAGCTCCGGGACAGGGGCCCTTTAACTATGGCTACACCTTC. Translating it yields CASSAPGQGPFNYGYTF. The chain combines TRBV18 with TRBJ1-2; the match to TRBD1 covers 10 bases. Trimming took 5 bases from V and 1 from J; bases not matched to a gene: 10. CDR3 length equals 17 residues. In germline, CDR1 is KGHSH, CDR2 LQKENI.

V and J are TRBV2 and TRBJ2-1; the match to TRBD2 covers 8 bases. In germline, CDR1 is SNHLY, CDR2 FYNNEI. With V trimmed by 2 bases and J by 7 bases, 10 bases remained unmatched. The CDR3 is 16 amino acids. CDR3 residues: CASSEWGNSGVNEQFF. CDR3 DNA: TGTGCCAGCAGTGAATGGGGGAATAGCGGGGTAAATGAGCAGTTCTTC. Filled out from reference TRBV2 and TRBJ2-1, the complete variable domain reads EPEVTQTPSHQVTQMGQEVILRCVPISNHLYFYWYRQILGQKVEFLVSFYNNEISEKSEIFDDQFSVERPDGSNFTLKIRSTKLEDSAMYFCASSEWGNSGVNEQFFGPGTRLTVL.